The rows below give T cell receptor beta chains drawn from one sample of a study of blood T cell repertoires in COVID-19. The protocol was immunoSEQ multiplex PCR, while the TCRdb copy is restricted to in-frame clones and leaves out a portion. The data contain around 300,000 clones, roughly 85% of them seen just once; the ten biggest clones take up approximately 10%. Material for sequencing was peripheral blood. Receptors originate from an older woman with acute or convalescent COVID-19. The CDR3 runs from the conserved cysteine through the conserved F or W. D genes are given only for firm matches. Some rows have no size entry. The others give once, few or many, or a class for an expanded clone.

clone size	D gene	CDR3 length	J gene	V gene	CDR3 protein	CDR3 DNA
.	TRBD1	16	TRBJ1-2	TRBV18	CASSPFAQGATYGYTF	TGTGCCAGCTCACCATTTGCACAGGGGGCCACCTATGGCTACACCTTC
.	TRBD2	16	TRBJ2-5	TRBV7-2	CASSLGLAGGAETQYF	TGTGCCAGCAGCTTAGGCCTAGCGGGGGGTGCGGAGACCCAGTACTTC
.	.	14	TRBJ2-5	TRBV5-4	CASSLERRRETQYF	TGTGCCAGCAGCTTGGAACGGAGGCGGGAGACCCAGTACTTC
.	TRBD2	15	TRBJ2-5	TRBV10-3	CATGEGPRTGETQYF	TGTGCCACGGGGGAGGGACCGCGCACGGGGGAGACCCAGTACTTC
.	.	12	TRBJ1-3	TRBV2	CASLEVGNTIYF	TGTGCCAGTCTGGAGGTTGGAAACACCATATATTTT
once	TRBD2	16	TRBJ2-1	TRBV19	CASSIDRLAGYNEQFF	TGTGCCAGTAGTATCGATCGACTAGCGGGGTACAATGAGCAGTTCTTC
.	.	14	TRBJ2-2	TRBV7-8	CASSLRVNTGELFF	TGTGCCAGCAGCTTACGGGTGAACACCGGGGAGCTGTTTTTT
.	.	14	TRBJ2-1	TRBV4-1	CASSLLFRNNEQFF	TGCGCCAGCAGCCTCCTATTCAGGAACAATGAGCAGTTCTTC
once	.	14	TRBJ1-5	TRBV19	CASSVQYPDQPQHF	TGTGCCAGTAGTGTACAGTACCCAGATCAGCCCCAGCATTTT
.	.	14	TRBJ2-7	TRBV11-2	CASSYPGLSYEQYF	TGTGCCAGCAGCTATCCGGGACTCTCCTACGAGCAGTACTTC
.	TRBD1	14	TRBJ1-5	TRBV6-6	CASTPGGTNQPQHF	TGTGCCAGCACCCCAGGGGGGACCAATCAGCCCCAGCATTTT
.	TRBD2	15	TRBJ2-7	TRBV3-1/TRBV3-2	CASSQPGLARYEQYF	TGTGCCAGCAGCCAGCCCGGACTAGCGCGCTACGAGCAGTACTTC
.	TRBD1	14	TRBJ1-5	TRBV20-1	CSASTGTAKRSQHF	TGCAGTGCTAGTACCGGGACAGCTAAACGGTCCCAGCATTTT
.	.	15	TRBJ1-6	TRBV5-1	CASSLGAGSGSPLHF	TGCGCCAGCAGCTTAGGGGCCGGGAGCGGTTCACCCCTCCACTTT
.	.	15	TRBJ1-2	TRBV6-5	CASSYSVQGSYGYTF	TGTGCCAGCAGTTACTCCGTCCAGGGGAGCTATGGCTACACCTTC
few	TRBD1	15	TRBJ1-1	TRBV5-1	CASSLRGQGNTEAFF	TGCGCCAGCAGCTTGAGGGGACAGGGGAACACTGAAGCTTTCTTT
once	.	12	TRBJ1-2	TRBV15	CATSRDTGGYTF	TGTGCCACCAGCAGAGATACTGGTGGCTACACCTTC
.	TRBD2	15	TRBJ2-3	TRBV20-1	CSASEPGGGTDTQYF	TGCAGTGCTAGTGAACCGGGGGGTGGCACAGATACGCAGTATTTT
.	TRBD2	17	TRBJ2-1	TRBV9	CASSVGLAGGFFHEQFF	TGTGCCAGCAGCGTAGGACTAGCGGGGGGGTTTTTCCATGAGCAGTTCTTC
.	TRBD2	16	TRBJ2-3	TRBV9	CASSVAAGGLTDTQYF	TGTGCCAGCAGCGTAGCCGCGGGGGGACTCACAGATACGCAGTATTTT
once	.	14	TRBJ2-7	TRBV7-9	CASSLDRAFHEQYF	TGTGCCAGCAGCTTAGACAGGGCATTCCACGAGCAGTACTTC
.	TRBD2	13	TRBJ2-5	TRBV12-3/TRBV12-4	CASRGRGMKTQYF	TGTGCCAGCAGGGGGCGGGGGATGAAGACCCAGTACTTC
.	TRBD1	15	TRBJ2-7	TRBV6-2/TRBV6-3	CASSSRGQATYEQYF	TGTGCCAGCAGTTCTAGGGGGCAGGCAACCTACGAGCAGTACTTC
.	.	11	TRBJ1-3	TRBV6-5	CASSQGNTIYF	TGTGCCAGCAGTCAAGGAAACACCATATATTTT
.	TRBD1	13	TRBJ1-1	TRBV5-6	CASSRRDSTEAFF	TGTGCCAGCAGCCGCCGGGACAGCACTGAAGCTTTCTTT